The rows below give T cell receptor beta chains drawn from one sample of a study of CD8 T cells in ankylosing spondylitis. TCRdb reanalysed the 5' RACE reads using MiXCR and keeps one entry per CDR3 protein. The table has some 350,000 distinct CDR3 sequences, 14% to 15% seen once. The material sequenced was blood, either unsorted or a sorted T cell fraction (not recorded which). The receptors originated from a male donor with ankylosing spondylitis or in good health (not recorded which). The CDR3 runs from the conserved cysteine through the conserved F or W. Each record gives: J gene, V gene, D gene, clone size, CDR3 protein, CDR3 DNA. A D gene is named only where the DNA matches it firmly. Clone size is shown for a subset of rows, as once, few, many or a class of expanded clone.

J: TRBJ1-3; V: TRBV30; D: .; size: .; CDR3: CAWSAGTPGTIYF; DNA: TGTGCCTGGAGTGCCGGGACGCCGGGGACCATATATTTT
J: TRBJ1-2; V: TRBV27; D: .; size: .; CDR3: CASSLKGTNGYTF; DNA: TGTGCCAGCAGTTTAAAGGGGACCAATGGCTACACCTTC
J: TRBJ2-5; V: TRBV18; D: TRBD1; size: many; CDR3: CASSPDLGQGAKTQYF; DNA: TGTGCCAGCTCTCCGGACCTTGGACAGGGGGCAAAGACCCAGTACTTC
J: TRBJ2-3; V: TRBV7-6; D: .; size: many; CDR3: CASSLALSDTDTQYF; DNA: TGTGCCAGCAGCTTAGCGTTGTCTGATACAGATACGCAGTATTTT
J: TRBJ1-1; V: TRBV30; D: .; size: few; CDR3: CAWSVSRSEAFF; DNA: TGTGCCTGGAGTGTGTCCAGAAGTGAAGCTTTCTTT
J: TRBJ2-7; V: TRBV6-5; D: TRBD2; size: .; CDR3: CASSYAPSGAYEQYF; DNA: TGTGCCAGCAGTTACGCCCCTAGCGGAGCCTACGAGCAGTACTTC
J: TRBJ1-5; V: TRBV20-1; D: .; size: .; CDR3: CSARDRRSINQPQHF; DNA: TGCAGTGCTAGAGACCGACGGTCAATCAATCAGCCCCAGCATTTT
J: TRBJ2-7; V: TRBV2; D: TRBD2; size: few; CDR3: CASSRLAGLGEQYF; DNA: TGTGCCAGCAGTAGACTAGCGGGATTGGGCGAGCAGTACTTC
J: TRBJ2-2; V: TRBV5-1; D: .; size: few; CDR3: CASSSQGAPGELFF; DNA: TGCGCCAGCAGCTCACAGGGAGCTCCCGGGGAGCTGTTTTTT
J: TRBJ1-2; V: TRBV12-3/TRBV12-4; D: .; size: .; CDR3: CASSESRSRGYTF; DNA: TGTGCCAGCAGCGAAAGCCGCTCGAGGGGCTACACCTTC
J: TRBJ1-1; V: TRBV5-1; D: .; size: .; CDR3: CASRSGTMNTEAFF; DNA: TGCGCCAGCAGGTCAGGGACAATGAACACTGAAGCTTTCTTT
J: TRBJ1-6; V: TRBV5-1; D: TRBD1; size: few; CDR3: CASSFQQGENSPLHF; DNA: TGCGCCAGCAGCTTTCAACAGGGGGAGAATTCACCCCTCCACTTT
J: TRBJ2-1; V: TRBV7-7; D: TRBD2; size: .; CDR3: CASSAYLTSGGADEQFF; DNA: TGTGCCAGCAGCGCTTATCTAACTAGCGGGGGGGCAGATGAGCAGTTCTTC
J: TRBJ2-5; V: TRBV12-3/TRBV12-4; D: .; size: many; CDR3: CASSLDSSETQYF; DNA: TGTGCCAGCAGTTTAGACAGTTCCGAGACCCAGTACTTC
J: TRBJ2-2; V: TRBV10-1; D: .; size: .; CDR3: CASRAGPTGELFF; DNA: TGCGCCAGCAGGGCAGGGCCGACCGGGGAGCTGTTTTTT
J: TRBJ1-6; V: TRBV14; D: .; size: .; CDR3: CASSPRNSPLHF; DNA: TGTGCCAGCAGCCCCAGAAACTCACCCCTCCACTTT
J: TRBJ2-5; V: TRBV6-5; D: .; size: few; CDR3: CASIRTAGETQYF; DNA: TGTGCCAGCATTAGGACAGCCGGAGAGACCCAGTACTTC
J: TRBJ1-3; V: TRBV30; D: .; size: few; CDR3: CAWSRNEGGNTIYF; DNA: TGTGCCTGGAGTCGTAACGAAGGGGGAAACACCATATATTTT
J: TRBJ2-5; V: TRBV5-6; D: .; size: .; CDR3: CASSRGGVQETQYF; DNA: TGTGCCAGCAGCCGGGGCGGGGTACAAGAGACCCAGTACTTC
J: TRBJ2-5; V: TRBV9; D: TRBD2; size: few; CDR3: CASSVGGGLAVQETQYF; DNA: TGTGCCAGCAGCGTAGGGGGTGGACTAGCGGTACAAGAGACCCAGTACTTC
J: TRBJ2-3; V: TRBV3-1; D: .; size: .; CDR3: CASSQDPGGRRYF; DNA: TGTGCCAGCAGCCAAGACCCAGGGGGGCGTCGGTATTTT
J: TRBJ2-3; V: TRBV14; D: .; size: few; CDR3: CASSQAVGTQYF; DNA: TGTGCCAGCAGCCAAGCGGTTGGTACGCAGTATTTT
J: TRBJ2-2; V: TRBV25-1; D: .; size: few; CDR3: CASSEFGVVTGELFF; DNA: TGTGCCAGCAGTGAATTTGGGGTCGTGACCGGGGAGCTGTTTTTT
J: TRBJ2-7; V: TRBV5-5; D: .; size: once; CDR3: CASSPGGTAIYEQYF; DNA: TGTGCCAGCAGCCCGGGCGGGACAGCAATTTACGAGCAGTACTTC
J: TRBJ2-3; V: TRBV20-1; D: TRBD1; size: few; CDR3: CSASAQGAVTDTQYF; DNA: TGCAGTGCTAGTGCGCAGGGGGCTGTGACAGATACGCAGTATTTT
J: TRBJ2-3; V: TRBV5-1; D: .; size: few; CDR3: CASSLETGGNSDTQYF; DNA: TGCGCCAGCAGCTTGGAGACTGGGGGTAATTCGGATACGCAGTATTTT
J: TRBJ2-3; V: TRBV7-9; D: .; size: few; CDR3: CASSVTTDTQYF; DNA: TGTGCCAGCAGCGTCACCACAGATACGCAGTATTTT
J: TRBJ2-1; V: TRBV5-1; D: TRBD2; size: few; CDR3: CASSLVSGSGYEQFF; DNA: TGCGCCAGCAGCTTGGTGAGCGGGAGTGGCTATGAGCAGTTCTTC
J: TRBJ1-6; V: TRBV6-1; D: TRBD1; size: .; CDR3: CASRGQGIYSPLHF; DNA: TGTGCCAGCAGGGGACAGGGAATTTATTCACCCCTCCACTTT
J: TRBJ2-3; V: TRBV20-1; D: .; size: few; CDR3: CSVADRGSTDTQYF; DNA: TGCAGTGTAGCCGACCGGGGTAGCACAGATACGCAGTATTTT
J: TRBJ1-1; V: TRBV12-3/TRBV12-4; D: .; size: few; CDR3: CASLPGVGAEAFF; DNA: TGTGCCAGCCTACCGGGGGTAGGGGCTGAAGCTTTCTTT
J: TRBJ1-1; V: TRBV5-1; D: TRBD1; size: few; CDR3: CASSSWTGQTEAFF; DNA: TGCGCCAGCAGCTCCTGGACAGGGCAAACTGAAGCTTTCTTT
J: TRBJ2-1; V: TRBV9; D: .; size: few; CDR3: CASSVDAGSYNEQFF; DNA: TGTGCCAGCAGCGTAGACGCGGGGTCCTACAATGAGCAGTTCTTC
J: TRBJ2-3; V: TRBV13; D: .; size: .; CDR3: CASSPSFGLFSSTDTQYF; DNA: TGTGCCAGCAGCCCCTCGTTTGGACTATTCTCTAGCACAGATACGCAGTATTTT
J: TRBJ2-2; V: TRBV6-5; D: TRBD2; size: many; CDR3: CASSYRGDRELFF; DNA: TGTGCCAGCAGTTACCGGGGGGACCGGGAGCTGTTTTTT
J: TRBJ2-3; V: TRBV7-8; D: TRBD2; size: .; CDR3: CASSPREGQGTDTQYF; DNA: TGTGCCAGCAGCCCACGGGAGGGCCAAGGCACAGATACGCAGTATTTT
J: TRBJ1-6; V: TRBV10-3; D: .; size: few; CDR3: CAISEYGRNSPLHF; DNA: TGTGCCATCAGTGAATATGGGAGGAATTCACCCCTCCACTTT
J: TRBJ2-7; V: TRBV7-9; D: .; size: few; CDR3: CASSLAADSYEQYF; DNA: TGTGCCAGCAGCTTAGCGGCGGATTCCTACGAGCAGTACTTC
J: TRBJ2-1; V: TRBV5-6; D: TRBD1; size: few; CDR3: CASSKDRGRSYNEQFF; DNA: TGTGCCAGCAGCAAAGACAGGGGAAGGTCCTACAATGAGCAGTTCTTC
J: TRBJ2-2; V: TRBV15; D: .; size: few; CDR3: CATSRDQYRPNSTGELFF; DNA: TGTGCCACCAGCAGAGATCAATACAGACCAAACTCCACCGGGGAGCTGTTTTTT
J: TRBJ2-5; V: TRBV3-1; D: TRBD2; size: once; CDR3: CASSQEAGGPKTQYF; DNA: TGTGCCAGCAGCCAAGAAGCGGGGGGGCCCAAGACCCAGTACTTC
J: TRBJ2-5; V: TRBV4-1; D: TRBD2; size: .; CDR3: CASRGLAGGAETQYF; DNA: TGCGCCAGCAGAGGACTAGCGGGGGGGGCGGAGACCCAGTACTTC
J: TRBJ2-3; V: TRBV9; D: .; size: few; CDR3: CASSSTTDTQYF; DNA: TGTGCCAGCAGCTCCACCACAGATACGCAGTATTTT
J: TRBJ2-1; V: TRBV4-1; D: .; size: .; CDR3: CASSQGPGVGNEQFF; DNA: TGCGCCAGCAGCCAAGGACCGGGAGTGGGGAATGAGCAGTTCTTC
J: TRBJ2-3; V: TRBV12-3/TRBV12-4; D: .; size: few; CDR3: CASSLGWEVTDTQYF; DNA: TGTGCCAGCAGTTTAGGCTGGGAAGTCACAGATACGCAGTATTTT
J: TRBJ1-5; V: TRBV3-1; D: TRBD1; size: .; CDR3: CASSWTGDQPQHF; DNA: TGTGCCAGCAGCTGGACAGGTGATCAGCCCCAGCATTTT
J: TRBJ1-1; V: TRBV24-1; D: .; size: .; CDR3: CATSDLSGTDPRNTEAFF; DNA: TGTGCCACCAGTGATTTGTCGGGTACCGACCCAAGGAACACTGAAGCTTTCTTT
J: TRBJ1-2; V: TRBV2; D: .; size: .; CDR3: CASSGPERPAGYTF; DNA: TGTGCCAGCAGTGGACCAGAAAGACCCGCTGGCTACACCTTC
J: TRBJ2-1; V: TRBV5-1; D: TRBD2; size: .; CDR3: CASSLNAGGATNEQFF; DNA: TGCGCCAGCAGCTTGAACGCGGGGGGCGCCACCAATGAGCAGTTCTTC